This TCR beta chain was observed in a study of T cells in Graves' hyperthyroidism and ophthalmopathy. Regarding the study as a whole: Within blood appeared most thyroid clonotypes that had expanded above 0.001.

This CDR3 comprises 14 residues. Germline V CDR1 and CDR2: SNHLY, FYNNEI. This clonotype has more than one count but fewer than ten. Its antigen is not identified. This may stem from a read error, because a much larger clone lies one nucleotide away. Uncontrolled infection, other autoimmune disease, pregnancy or lactation led to exclusion. On the basis of clinical symptoms, serum thyroxine and TRAb, thyroid ultrasound and orbital computed tomography, diagnoses were made. The source of the PBMCs was 8 to 10 ml of fresh peripheral blood. RNA transcripts provided the source from which TCR beta CDR3 regions were amplified. The HTBI primer set was used in a first-round RT-PCR of the TCR CDR3. One entry per CDR3 protein results from TCRdb running MiXCR on the multiplex PCR reads. The sample contains fewer than 500,000 distinct CDR3 sequences, about 14% of which appear only once.

The receptor was derived from a woman in her 30s with Graves' ophthalmopathy. Sequenced: blood. The rearrangement uses TRBV2 and TRBJ2-3; 8 bases are shared with TRBD2. The CDR3 protein is CATTGGAVPETQYF. The CDR3 DNA is TGTGCCACCACCGGGGGGGCGGTCCCAGAGACGCAGTATTTT.